The rows below give T cell receptor beta chains drawn from one sample of a study of T-cell memory formation after mild COVID-19. TCRdb redid the calling of the 5' RACE reads with MiXCR, one entry per CDR3 protein. The sample lists some 450,000 distinct CDR3 sequences; roughly 18% were seen once. Sequenced sample: PBMCs or a T cell subset sorted from them (not recorded which). The receptors come from a young man who had mild COVID-19 (a few samples of this study predate the infection). Cell type and time point are not known. CDR3s include the opening cysteine and the closing phenylalanine or tryptophan. Fields, in order: clone size, V gene, D gene, J gene, CDR3 protein, CDR3 DNA. A D gene is named only where the DNA matches it firmly. Where a row states a size, it is once, few, many or the class of an expanded clone; other rows omit it.

abundance: many; v_gene: TRBV7-2; d_gene: .; j_gene: TRBJ1-2; CDR3aa: CASSLYRDGYTF; CDR3nt: TGTGCCAGCAGCTTGTACAGGGATGGCTACACCTTC
abundance: .; v_gene: TRBV20-1; d_gene: TRBD1; j_gene: TRBJ2-1; CDR3aa: CSAPQGYNEQFF; CDR3nt: TGCAGTGCCCCACAGGGGTACAATGAGCAGTTCTTC
abundance: few; v_gene: TRBV4-1; d_gene: .; j_gene: TRBJ2-5; CDR3aa: CASSRGIQETQYF; CDR3nt: TGCGCCAGCAGCCGTGGGATACAAGAGACCCAGTACTTC
abundance: few; v_gene: TRBV12-3/TRBV12-4; d_gene: .; j_gene: TRBJ1-4; CDR3aa: CASSLGQLEKLFF; CDR3nt: TGTGCCAGCAGTTTAGGACAACTTGAAAAACTGTTTTTT
abundance: few; v_gene: TRBV10-3; d_gene: .; j_gene: TRBJ2-3; CDR3aa: CAISEFPRDTQYF; CDR3nt: TGTGCCATCAGTGAGTTCCCGCGCGATACGCAGTATTTT
abundance: .; v_gene: TRBV10-2; d_gene: .; j_gene: TRBJ2-6; CDR3aa: CASSINLGANVLTF; CDR3nt: TGCGCCAGCAGTATTAATTTGGGGGCCAACGTCCTGACTTTC
abundance: .; v_gene: TRBV20-1; d_gene: .; j_gene: TRBJ1-4; CDR3aa: CSARDRRDFGEKLFF; CDR3nt: TGCAGTGCTAGAGATCGCAGGGACTTTGGTGAAAAACTGTTTTTT
abundance: .; v_gene: TRBV12-3/TRBV12-4; d_gene: .; j_gene: TRBJ1-1; CDR3aa: CATTQGGRNTEAFF; CDR3nt: TGTGCCACCACCCAGGGTGGCAGAAACACTGAAGCTTTCTTT
abundance: many; v_gene: TRBV18; d_gene: .; j_gene: TRBJ2-1; CDR3aa: CASSPPAGTAYNEQFF; CDR3nt: TGTGCCAGCTCACCACCGGCGGGGACCGCCTACAATGAGCAGTTCTTC
abundance: .; v_gene: TRBV27; d_gene: .; j_gene: TRBJ1-6; CDR3aa: CASQWRSSYNSPLHF; CDR3nt: TGTGCCAGCCAATGGAGGAGCTCCTATAATTCACCCCTCCACTTT
abundance: few; v_gene: TRBV6-5; d_gene: TRBD1; j_gene: TRBJ1-6; CDR3aa: CASSYFQGEVSPLHF; CDR3nt: TGTGCCAGCAGTTACTTCCAGGGGGAGGTTTCACCCCTCCACTTT
abundance: .; v_gene: TRBV28; d_gene: .; j_gene: TRBJ1-5; CDR3aa: CASSLKGLNQPQHF; CDR3nt: TGTGCCAGCAGTTTAAAGGGGCTCAATCAGCCCCAGCATTTT
abundance: .; v_gene: TRBV6-5; d_gene: .; j_gene: TRBJ2-3; CDR3aa: CASSYGQGQGTDTKYF; CDR3nt: TGTGCCAGCAGTTACGGGCAGGGCCAAGGCACAGATACGAAGTATTTT
abundance: .; v_gene: TRBV28; d_gene: .; j_gene: TRBJ2-7; CDR3aa: CASSSGAEQYF; CDR3nt: TGTGCCAGCAGTTCCGGGGCCGAGCAGTACTTC
abundance: few; v_gene: TRBV6-6; d_gene: .; j_gene: TRBJ2-5; CDR3aa: CASSPPATGRETQYF; CDR3nt: TGTGCCAGCAGTCCCCCGGCGACAGGGAGGGAGACCCAGTACTTC
abundance: few; v_gene: TRBV20-1; d_gene: .; j_gene: TRBJ2-5; CDR3aa: CSAIWGETQYF; CDR3nt: TGCAGCGCCATCTGGGGGGAGACCCAGTACTTC
abundance: .; v_gene: TRBV5-6; d_gene: .; j_gene: TRBJ2-3; CDR3aa: CASSPWPGEFTDTQYF; CDR3nt: TGTGCCAGCAGCCCCTGGCCCGGGGAATTCACAGATACGCAGTATTTT
abundance: many; v_gene: TRBV7-2; d_gene: .; j_gene: TRBJ2-1; CDR3aa: CASSLVGGNEQFF; CDR3nt: TGTGCCAGCAGCTTGGTTGGCGGCAATGAGCAGTTCTTC
abundance: few; v_gene: TRBV4-2; d_gene: TRBD2; j_gene: TRBJ2-3; CDR3aa: CASSQEAGPTDTQYF; CDR3nt: TGTGCCAGCAGCCAAGAAGCGGGGCCCACAGATACGCAGTATTTT
abundance: many; v_gene: TRBV5-1; d_gene: .; j_gene: TRBJ2-1; CDR3aa: CASSLEASYNEQFF; CDR3nt: TGCGCCAGCAGCTTGGAGGCCAGTTACAATGAGCAGTTCTTC
abundance: .; v_gene: TRBV15; d_gene: .; j_gene: TRBJ2-5; CDR3aa: CATSRDIGSETQYF; CDR3nt: TGTGCCACCAGCAGAGATATCGGGAGCGAAACCCAGTACTTC
abundance: .; v_gene: TRBV7-8; d_gene: .; j_gene: TRBJ2-5; CDR3aa: CASSFRRGLYQETQYF; CDR3nt: TGTGCCAGCAGCTTTCGCCGGGGGCTCTATCAAGAGACCCAGTACTTC
abundance: .; v_gene: TRBV30; d_gene: .; j_gene: TRBJ2-3; CDR3aa: CAWSIGGGTDTQYF; CDR3nt: TGTGCCTGGAGTATTGGTGGTGGCACAGATACGCAGTATTTT
abundance: few; v_gene: TRBV20-1; d_gene: .; j_gene: TRBJ2-1; CDR3aa: CSASLGVYEQFF; CDR3nt: TGCAGTGCTAGCCTGGGGGTCTATGAGCAGTTCTTC
abundance: few; v_gene: TRBV5-1; d_gene: .; j_gene: TRBJ2-3; CDR3aa: CASSFSQGGDTQYF; CDR3nt: TGCGCCAGCAGCTTCTCTCAGGGAGGAGATACGCAGTATTTT
abundance: .; v_gene: TRBV5-1; d_gene: .; j_gene: TRBJ2-1; CDR3aa: CASTSQGNEQFF; CDR3nt: TGCGCCAGCACCTCACAGGGCAATGAGCAGTTCTTC
abundance: .; v_gene: TRBV7-9; d_gene: .; j_gene: TRBJ2-5; CDR3aa: CASSSGAEGVETQYF; CDR3nt: TGTGCCAGCAGCTCCGGGGCGGAGGGTGTGGAGACCCAGTACTTC
abundance: few; v_gene: TRBV5-1; d_gene: TRBD2; j_gene: TRBJ2-1; CDR3aa: CASSLGGTTYNEQFF; CDR3nt: TGCGCCAGCAGCTTGGGGGGGACTACCTACAATGAGCAGTTCTTC
abundance: .; v_gene: TRBV6-5; d_gene: .; j_gene: TRBJ2-3; CDR3aa: CASRGLGAASDTQYF; CDR3nt: TGTGCCAGCAGGGGGCTCGGGGCGGCCTCAGATACGCAGTATTTT
abundance: .; v_gene: TRBV6-2/TRBV6-3; d_gene: TRBD1; j_gene: TRBJ2-2; CDR3aa: CASTPDRDGTGELFF; CDR3nt: TGTGCCAGCACCCCGGACAGGGATGGCACCGGGGAGCTGTTTTTT
abundance: few; v_gene: TRBV7-9; d_gene: .; j_gene: TRBJ2-1; CDR3aa: CASSPLENEQFF; CDR3nt: TGTGCCAGCAGCCCTCTAGAGAATGAGCAGTTCTTC
abundance: .; v_gene: TRBV7-9; d_gene: TRBD1; j_gene: TRBJ2-2; CDR3aa: CASSYGTANTGELFF; CDR3nt: TGTGCCAGCAGCTATGGGACAGCAAACACCGGGGAGCTGTTTTTT
abundance: few; v_gene: TRBV5-1; d_gene: .; j_gene: TRBJ2-5; CDR3aa: CASSYAGTKGKTQYF; CDR3nt: TGCGCCAGCAGCTATGCCGGGACCAAGGGAAAGACCCAGTACTTC
abundance: .; v_gene: TRBV5-1; d_gene: .; j_gene: TRBJ2-1; CDR3aa: CASSLTPRNAANEQFF; CDR3nt: TGCGCCAGCAGCTTGACACCGCGAAATGCAGCCAATGAGCAGTTCTTC
abundance: many; v_gene: TRBV10-3; d_gene: TRBD1; j_gene: TRBJ2-2; CDR3aa: CAISESQQGTGELFF; CDR3nt: TGTGCCATCAGTGAGTCCCAACAGGGGACCGGGGAGCTGTTTTTT
abundance: once; v_gene: TRBV4-1; d_gene: TRBD1; j_gene: TRBJ1-5; CDR3aa: CASSQGGGGGQPQHF; CDR3nt: TGCGCCAGCAGCCAAGGGGGAGGGGGCGGTCAGCCCCAGCATTTT